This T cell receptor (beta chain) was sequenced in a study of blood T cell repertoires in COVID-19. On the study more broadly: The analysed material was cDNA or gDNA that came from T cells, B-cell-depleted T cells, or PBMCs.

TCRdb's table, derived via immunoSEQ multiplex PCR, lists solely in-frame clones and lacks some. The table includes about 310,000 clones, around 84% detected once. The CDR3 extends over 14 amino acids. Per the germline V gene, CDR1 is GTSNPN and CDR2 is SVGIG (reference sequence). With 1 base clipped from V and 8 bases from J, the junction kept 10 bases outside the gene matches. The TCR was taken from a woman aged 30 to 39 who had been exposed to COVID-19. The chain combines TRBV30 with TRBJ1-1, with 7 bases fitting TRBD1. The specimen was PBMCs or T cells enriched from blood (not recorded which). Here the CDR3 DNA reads TGTGCCTGGAGTGATTCTCCCTCGGACAGGGAAGCTTTCTTT. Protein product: CAWSDSPSDREAFF.